The 15 T cell receptor beta chains below come from one sample, sequenced in a study of blood T cell repertoires in COVID-19. The data were produced by immunoSEQ multiplex PCR, yet TCRdb's version contains in-frame clones alone and is incomplete. The sample carries around 140,000 clones, approximately 74% recorded once. The sequencing input was peripheral blood. Every receptor here comes from a woman in her seventies with acute or convalescent COVID-19.

This chain joins TRBV2 and TRBJ1-5, with D perhaps matching TRBD1 (5 bases). With 8 bases removed from V and 5 bases from J, the gap between germline ends came to 7 bases. This CDR3 is 11 amino acids long. The germline CDR1 and CDR2 sequences are SNHLY and FYNNEI. Written as DNA, the CDR3 is TGTGCCAGCCGGGGGGATCAGCCCCAGCATTTT. The encoded protein is CASRGDQPQHF.

In this sample, this clone turned up once. V usage is TRBV18 and J usage is TRBJ2-4; TRBD1 agrees at 8 bases. Germline V CDR1 and CDR2: KGHSH, LQKENI. The CDR3 consists of 15 residues. Unmatched junction bases numbered 10, after V lost 6 bases and J lost 6 bases. CDR3 nucleotide sequence: TGTGCCAGCTCCCCCCGGACAGGGTCGGGAAACATTCAGTACTTC. Residues: CASSPRTGSGNIQYF.

The V call is TRBV24-1, the J call TRBJ2-5; TRBD2 is a possible D gene (6 bases). Germline CDR1 and CDR2: KGHDR and SFDVKD. The CDR3 is made up of 15 amino acids. The V end lost 5 bases, the J end lost 5 bases, and 17 bases lay between the germline ends. The CDR3 reads CATSAGSQPYETQYF. In nucleotides, the CDR3 is TGTGCCACCAGTGCCGGGAGCCAGCCCTATGAGACCCAGTACTTC.

The CDR3: CASSPQDFGSNIQYF. The CDR3 DNA sequence: TGTGCCAGCAGCCCCCAGGACTTCGGATCAAACATTCAGTACTTC. The chain links TRBV7-2 to TRBJ2-4; possible D gene TRBD2, 5 bases. CDR1 is SGHTA, CDR2 FQGNSA, per germline. V was shortened by 5 bases and J by 6 bases, with 17 bases between the two germline ends. The CDR3 length is 15 residues.

V is TRBV29-1 and J is TRBJ2-3; 8 nucleotides align to TRBD2. From germline, CDR1 is SQVTM and CDR2 ANQGSEA. The CDR3 covers 14 residues. Trimming cost V 1 base and J 2 bases; bases outside gene matches: 2. The CDR3 DNA is TGCAGCGTTGAAGCGACTAGCGCCACAGATACGCAGTATTTT. It is translated as CSVEATSATDTQYF.

The rearrangement links TRBV9 to TRBJ1-3, with TRBD1 identical over 7 bases. V lost 1 base to trimming and J lost 0 bases; unmatched junction nucleotides: 10. Germline values: CDR1 SGDLS, CDR2 YYNGEE. This CDR3 spans 18 amino acids. CDR3 loop: CASSVFSGDSSSGNTIYF. Here the CDR3 DNA reads TGTGCCAGCAGCGTATTCTCGGGGGACAGCTCCTCTGGAAACACCATATATTTT.

This chain links TRBV7-9 with TRBJ1-3; D perhaps matches TRBD1 (6 bases). Trimming took 6 bases from V and 1 from J, leaving 10 bases between them. The germline V gene encodes CDR1 SEHNR and CDR2 FQNEAQ (reference sequence). The CDR3 extends over 14 amino acids. CDR3 loop: CASRTGYSGNTIYF. CDR3 nucleotides: TGTGCCAGCAGAACAGGGTATTCTGGAAACACCATATATTTT.

V and J are TRBV6-4 and TRBJ2-1; 13 positions match TRBD2. This CDR3 spans 15 amino acids. V lost 2 bases and J lost 10; bases outside the gene matches: 5. The germline gives CDR1 MRHNA, CDR2 SNTAGT. Here the CDR3 reads CASSDGTSGVEEQFF. CDR3 coding DNA: TGTGCCAGCAGTGACGGGACTAGCGGGGTGGAGGAGCAGTTCTTC.

J is TRBJ2-3 and V is TRBV5-6; no definite D call. The CDR3 covers 15 residues. V lost 2 bases, J lost 0 bases, and 10 bases lay in between. In germline, CDR1 is SGHDT, CDR2 YYEEEE. CDR3 in amino acids: CASSFRVSSTDTQYF. For the CDR3, the DNA is TGTGCCAGCAGCTTTCGCGTATCTAGCACAGATACGCAGTATTTT.

Note on this clone: The junction and the germline gene differ at one end; a read error may be behind it. At the DNA level, this CDR3 is encoded by other sequences in the same sample as well. The rearrangement links TRBV5-6 to TRBJ2-7, with TRBD2 matching 9 bases. The CDR3 spans 18 residues. Germline lookup yields CDR1 SGHDT and CDR2 YYEEEE. The CDR3 loop is CASSLFRLAGHNSYEQYF. The DNA for the CDR3 is TGTGCCAGCAGCTTGTTTCGTCTAGCGGGACACAACTCCTATGAGCAGTACTTC.

The chain's CDR3 is CAWSGAREAFF. The CDR3 DNA sequence: TGTGCCTGGAGTGGAGCCAGGGAAGCTTTCTTT. The rearrangement joins TRBV30 to TRBJ1-1; D remains ambiguous. The germline CDR1 and CDR2 sequences are GTSNPN and SVGIG (reference sequence). V was cut by 1 base and J by 8 bases, with 8 bases left in between. The CDR3 runs to 11 residues.

The chain combines TRBV19 with TRBJ2-7; D may be TRBD1 (5 bases). The CDR3 loop spans 13 amino acids. Germline values: CDR1 LNHDA, CDR2 SQIVND (reference sequence). V lost 5 bases and J lost 4, with 12 bases in between. The chain's CDR3 is CASSPNNRYEQYF. The CDR3, as DNA: TGTGCCAGTAGTCCAAACAACAGGTACGAGCAGTACTTC.

The chain employs TRBV4-2 and TRBJ2-7; no clear D gene. The CDR3 spans 15 residues. The V end was cut by 0 bases, the J end by 2 bases, with 11 bases between. The V gene's germline CDR1 is LGHNA and CDR2 YNFKEQ. This CDR3 is CASSQDRGSTYEQYF. CDR3 DNA: TGTGCCAGCAGCCAAGATCGCGGTAGCACCTACGAGCAGTACTTC.

This clone turned up a few times. This rearrangement joins TRBV18 to TRBJ2-7; D gene unclear. V was shortened by 3 bases and J by 6 bases, with 6 bases between the two germline ends. This CDR3 is 11 amino acids long. CDR1 is KGHSH and CDR2 is LQKENI in the germline V gene. CDR3 nucleotides: TGTGCCAGCTCACCTTCGTCCGAGCAGTACTTC. It yields the protein CASSPSSEQYF.

The rearrangement links TRBV18 to TRBJ2-7; the match to TRBD1 covers 9 bases. The CDR3 is made up of 15 amino acids. Trimming at V came to 3 bases and at J to 6 bases, leaving 9 bases not matched to a gene. Germline CDR1 is KGHSH and CDR2 is LQKENI. The CDR3 DNA is TGTGCCAGCTCACCGCCCGTCGCGGGACAGGGCGAGCAGTACTTC. Translating it yields CASSPPVAGQGEQYF.